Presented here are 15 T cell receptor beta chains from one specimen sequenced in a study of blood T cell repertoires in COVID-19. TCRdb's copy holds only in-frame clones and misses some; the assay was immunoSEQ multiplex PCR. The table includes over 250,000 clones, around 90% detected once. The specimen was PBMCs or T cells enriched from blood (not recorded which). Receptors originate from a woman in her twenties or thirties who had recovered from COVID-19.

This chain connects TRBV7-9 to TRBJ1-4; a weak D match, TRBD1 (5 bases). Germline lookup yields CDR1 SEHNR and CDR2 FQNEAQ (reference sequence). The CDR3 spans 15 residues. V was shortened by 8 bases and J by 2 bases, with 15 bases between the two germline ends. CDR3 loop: CASSKNGGTNEKLFF. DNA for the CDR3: TGTGCCAGCTCGAAAAACGGGGGTACTAATGAAAAACTGTTTTTT.

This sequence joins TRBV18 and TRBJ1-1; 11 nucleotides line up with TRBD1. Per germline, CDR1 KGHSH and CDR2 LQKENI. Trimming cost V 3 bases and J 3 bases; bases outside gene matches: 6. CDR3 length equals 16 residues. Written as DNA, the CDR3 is TGTGCCAGCTCACCGTCGGACAGGGGGCTGGACACTGAAGCTTTCTTT. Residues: CASSPSDRGLDTEAFF. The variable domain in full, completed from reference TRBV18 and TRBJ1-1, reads NAGVMQNPRHLVRRRGQEARLRCSPMKGHSHVYWYRQLPEEGLKFMVYLQKENIIDESGMPKERFSAEFPKEGPSILRIQQVVRGDSAAYFCASSPSDRGLDTEAFFGQGTRLTVV.

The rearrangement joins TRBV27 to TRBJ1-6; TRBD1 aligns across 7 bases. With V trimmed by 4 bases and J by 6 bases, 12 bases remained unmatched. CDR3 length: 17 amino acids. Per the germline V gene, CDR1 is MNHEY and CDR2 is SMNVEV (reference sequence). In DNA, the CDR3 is TGTGCCAGCAGTTCCACTCAACCGGGACAGTTTAATTCACCCCTCCACTTT. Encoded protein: CASSSTQPGQFNSPLHF.

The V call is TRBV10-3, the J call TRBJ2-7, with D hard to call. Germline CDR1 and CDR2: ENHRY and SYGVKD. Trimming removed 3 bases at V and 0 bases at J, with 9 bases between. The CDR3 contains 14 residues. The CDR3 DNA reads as TGTGCCATCAGTGATCCTGTGAGCTCCTACGAGCAGTACTTC. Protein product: CAISDPVSSYEQYF.

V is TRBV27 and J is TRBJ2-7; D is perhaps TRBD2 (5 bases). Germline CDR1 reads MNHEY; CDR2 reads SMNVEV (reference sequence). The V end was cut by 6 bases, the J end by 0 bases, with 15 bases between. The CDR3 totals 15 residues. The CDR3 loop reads CASSTEGSPSYEQYF. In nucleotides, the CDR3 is TGTGCCAGCAGCACAGAGGGCTCCCCCTCCTACGAGCAGTACTTC.

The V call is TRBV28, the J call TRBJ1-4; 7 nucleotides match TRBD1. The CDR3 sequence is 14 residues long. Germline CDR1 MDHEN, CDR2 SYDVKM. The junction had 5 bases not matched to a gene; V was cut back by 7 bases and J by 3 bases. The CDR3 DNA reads TGTGCCAGCAAACTGGGACAGCCTAATGAAAAACTGTTTTTT. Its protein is CASKLGQPNEKLFF.

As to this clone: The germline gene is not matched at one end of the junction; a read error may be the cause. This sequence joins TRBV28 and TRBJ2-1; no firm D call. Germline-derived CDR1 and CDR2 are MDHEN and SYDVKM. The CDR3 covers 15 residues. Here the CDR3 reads CASSYPFPLANGQFF. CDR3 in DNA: TGTGCCAGCAGTTACCCCTTCCCACTTGCCAATGGGCAGTTCTTC.

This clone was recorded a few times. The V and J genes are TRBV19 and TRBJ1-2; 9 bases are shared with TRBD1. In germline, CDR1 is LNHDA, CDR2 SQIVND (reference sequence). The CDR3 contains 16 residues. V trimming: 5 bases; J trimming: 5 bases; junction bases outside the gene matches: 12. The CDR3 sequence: CASSPPYRGLWYGYTF. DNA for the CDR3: TGTGCCAGTAGTCCCCCTTACAGGGGGCTATGGTATGGCTACACCTTC. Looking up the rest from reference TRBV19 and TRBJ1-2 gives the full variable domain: DGGITQSPKYLFRKEGQNVTLSCEQNLNHDAMYWYRQDPGQGLRLIYYSQIVNDFQKGDIAEGYSVSREKKESFPLTVTSAQKNPTAFYLCASSPPYRGLWYGYTFGSGTRLTVV.

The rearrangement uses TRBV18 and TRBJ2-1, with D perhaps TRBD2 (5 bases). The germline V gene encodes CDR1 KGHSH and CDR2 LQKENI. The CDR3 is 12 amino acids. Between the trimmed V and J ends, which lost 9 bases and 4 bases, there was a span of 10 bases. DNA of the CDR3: TGTGCCAGTCATAGAGGGTACAATGAGCAGTTCTTC. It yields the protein CASHRGYNEQFF.

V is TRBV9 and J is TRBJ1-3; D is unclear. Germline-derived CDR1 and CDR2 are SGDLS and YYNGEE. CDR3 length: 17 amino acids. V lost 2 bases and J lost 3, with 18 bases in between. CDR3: CASSVGGPAGIGNTIYF. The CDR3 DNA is TGTGCCAGCAGCGTCGGAGGGCCAGCAGGAATTGGAAACACCATATATTTT.

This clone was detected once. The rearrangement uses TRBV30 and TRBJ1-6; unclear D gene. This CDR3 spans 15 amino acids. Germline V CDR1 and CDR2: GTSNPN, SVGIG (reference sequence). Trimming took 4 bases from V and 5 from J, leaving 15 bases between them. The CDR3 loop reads CAWNNGRVNNSPLHF. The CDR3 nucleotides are TGTGCCTGGAACAACGGGAGGGTTAATAATTCACCCCTCCACTTT.

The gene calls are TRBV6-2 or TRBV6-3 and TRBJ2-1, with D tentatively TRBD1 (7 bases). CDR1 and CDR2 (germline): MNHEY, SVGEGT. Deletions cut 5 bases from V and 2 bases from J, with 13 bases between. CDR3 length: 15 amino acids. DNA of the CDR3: TGTGCCAGCAGTCCCGCGGGACAGACCTACAATGAGCAGTTCTTC. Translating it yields CASSPAGQTYNEQFF.

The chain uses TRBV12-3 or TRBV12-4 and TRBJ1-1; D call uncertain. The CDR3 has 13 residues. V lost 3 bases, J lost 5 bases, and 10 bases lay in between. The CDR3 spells CASSFALGTEAFF. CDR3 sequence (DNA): TGTGCCAGCAGTTTCGCCCTAGGAACTGAAGCTTTCTTT.

CDR3 protein: CASSSPGEQYF. The CDR3 DNA sequence: TGTGCCAGCAGTTCCCCGGGCGAGCAGTACTTC. V is TRBV25-1 and J is TRBJ2-7; D not resolved. Germline CDR1 is MGHDK and CDR2 is SYGVNS. The ends were cut back, 5 bases at V and 6 bases at J, with 8 bases in the middle. CDR3 length: 11 residues.

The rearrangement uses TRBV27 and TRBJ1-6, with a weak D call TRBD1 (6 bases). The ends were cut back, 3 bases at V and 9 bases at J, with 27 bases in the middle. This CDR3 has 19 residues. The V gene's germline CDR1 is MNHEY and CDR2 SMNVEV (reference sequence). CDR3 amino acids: CASSLRPRDIYVAGSPLHF. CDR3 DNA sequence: TGTGCCAGCAGTTTGCGGCCTCGGGACATCTATGTGGCAGGTTCACCCCTCCACTTT.